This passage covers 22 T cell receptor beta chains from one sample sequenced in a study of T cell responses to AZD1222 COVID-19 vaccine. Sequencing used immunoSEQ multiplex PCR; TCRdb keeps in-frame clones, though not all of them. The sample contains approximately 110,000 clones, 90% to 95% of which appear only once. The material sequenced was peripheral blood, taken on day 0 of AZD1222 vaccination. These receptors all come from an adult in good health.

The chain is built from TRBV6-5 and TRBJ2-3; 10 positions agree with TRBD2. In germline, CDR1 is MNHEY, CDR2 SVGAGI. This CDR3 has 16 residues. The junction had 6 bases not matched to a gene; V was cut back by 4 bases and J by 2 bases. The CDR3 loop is CASSSRTSGLTDTQYF. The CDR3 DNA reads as TGTGCCAGCAGTTCCCGGACTAGCGGTCTCACAGATACGCAGTATTTT.

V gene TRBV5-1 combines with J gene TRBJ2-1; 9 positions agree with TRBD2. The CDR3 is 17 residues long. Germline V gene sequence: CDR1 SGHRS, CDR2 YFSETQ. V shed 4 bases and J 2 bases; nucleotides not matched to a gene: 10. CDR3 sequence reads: CASSPRTSATTYNEQFF. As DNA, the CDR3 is TGCGCCAGCAGCCCACGGACTAGCGCGACCACCTACAATGAGCAGTTCTTC. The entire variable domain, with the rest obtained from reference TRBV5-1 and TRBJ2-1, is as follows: KAGVTQTPRYLIKTRGQQVTLSCSPISGHRSVSWYQQTPGQGLQFLFEYFSETQRNKGNFPGRFSGRQFSNSRSEMNVSTLELGDSALYLCASSPRTSATTYNEQFFGPGTRLTVL.

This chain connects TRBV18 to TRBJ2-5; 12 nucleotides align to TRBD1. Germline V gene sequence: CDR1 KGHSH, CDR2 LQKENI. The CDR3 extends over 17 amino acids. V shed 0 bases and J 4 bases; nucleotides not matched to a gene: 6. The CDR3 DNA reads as TGTGCCAGCTCACCACCCACGGGACAGGGGGCTCGAGAGACCCAGTACTTC. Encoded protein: CASSPPTGQGARETQYF.

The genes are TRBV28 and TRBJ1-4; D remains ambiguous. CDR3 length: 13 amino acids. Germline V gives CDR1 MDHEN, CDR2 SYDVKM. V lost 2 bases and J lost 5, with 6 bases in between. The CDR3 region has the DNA TGTGCCAGCAGTTTAAGGATAAATGAAAAACTGTTTTTT. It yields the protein CASSLRINEKLFF. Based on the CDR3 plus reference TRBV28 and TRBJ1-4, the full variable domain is DVKVTQSSRYLVKRTGEKVFLECVQDMDHENMFWYRQDPGLGLRLIYFSYDVKMKEKGDIPEGYSVSREKKERFSLILESASTNQTSMYLCASSLRINEKLFFGSGTQLSVL.

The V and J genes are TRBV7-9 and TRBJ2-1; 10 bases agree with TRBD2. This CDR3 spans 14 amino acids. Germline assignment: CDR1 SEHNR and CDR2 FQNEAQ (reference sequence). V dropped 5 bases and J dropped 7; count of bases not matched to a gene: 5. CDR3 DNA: TGTGCCAGCAGCCCCGGGACTAGCGTGAATGAGCAGTTCTTC. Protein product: CASSPGTSVNEQFF.

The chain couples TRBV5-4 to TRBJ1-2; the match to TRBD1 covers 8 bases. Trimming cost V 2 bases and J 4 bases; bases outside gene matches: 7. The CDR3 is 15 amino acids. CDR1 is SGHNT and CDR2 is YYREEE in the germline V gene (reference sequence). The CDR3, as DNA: TGTGCCAGCAGCTTAATACAGGGGGAGATCTATGGCTACACCTTC. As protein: CASSLIQGEIYGYTF.

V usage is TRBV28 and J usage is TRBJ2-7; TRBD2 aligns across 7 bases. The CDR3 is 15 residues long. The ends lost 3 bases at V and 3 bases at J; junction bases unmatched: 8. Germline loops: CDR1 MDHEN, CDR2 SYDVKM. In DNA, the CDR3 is TGTGCCAGCAGTTTGGGCCGGGACTATTTCTACGAGCAGTACTTC. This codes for CASSLGRDYFYEQYF.

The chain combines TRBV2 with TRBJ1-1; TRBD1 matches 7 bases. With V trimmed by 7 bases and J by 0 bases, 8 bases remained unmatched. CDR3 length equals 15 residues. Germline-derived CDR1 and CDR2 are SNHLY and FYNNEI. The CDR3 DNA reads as TGTGCCAGCAAATCGGGACAGTTCATGAACACTGAAGCTTTCTTT. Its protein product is CASKSGQFMNTEAFF. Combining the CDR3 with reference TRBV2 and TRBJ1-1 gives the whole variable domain EPEVTQTPSHQVTQMGQEVILRCVPISNHLYFYWYRQILGQKVEFLVSFYNNEISEKSEIFDDQFSVERPDGSNFTLKIRSTKLEDSAMYFCASKSGQFMNTEAFFGQGTRLTVV.

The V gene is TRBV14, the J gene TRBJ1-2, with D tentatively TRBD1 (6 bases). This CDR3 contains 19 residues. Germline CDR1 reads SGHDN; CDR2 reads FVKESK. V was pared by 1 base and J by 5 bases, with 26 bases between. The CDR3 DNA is TGTGCCAGCAGCCAAGGGTTCGGGACAAGGGGAAGCGAATTATATGGCTACACCTTC. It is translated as CASSQGFGTRGSELYGYTF. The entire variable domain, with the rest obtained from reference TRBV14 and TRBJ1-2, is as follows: EAGVTQFPSHSVIEKGQTVTLRCDPISGHDNLYWYRRVMGKEIKFLLHFVKESKQDESGMPNNRFLAERTGGTYSTLKVQPAELEDSGVYFCASSQGFGTRGSELYGYTFGSGTRLTVV.

CDR3 DNA sequence: TGTGCCAGCTCACCACTGGGCAGGGCCGGAACTAATGAAAAACTGTTTTTT. Translated, it gives CASSPLGRAGTNEKLFF. V usage is TRBV18 and J usage is TRBJ1-4; D is perhaps TRBD1 (5 bases). Germline CDR1 reads KGHSH; CDR2 reads LQKENI. CDR3 length equals 17 residues. Trimming shortened V by 1 base and J by 1 base, and 13 bases separated the two germline ends.

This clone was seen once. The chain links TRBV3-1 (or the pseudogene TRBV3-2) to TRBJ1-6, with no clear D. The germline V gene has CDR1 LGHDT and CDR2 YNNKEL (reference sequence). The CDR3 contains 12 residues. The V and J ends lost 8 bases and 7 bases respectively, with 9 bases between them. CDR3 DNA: TGTGCCAGCCGGCGGGTAAATTCACCCCTCCACTTT. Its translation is CASRRVNSPLHF.

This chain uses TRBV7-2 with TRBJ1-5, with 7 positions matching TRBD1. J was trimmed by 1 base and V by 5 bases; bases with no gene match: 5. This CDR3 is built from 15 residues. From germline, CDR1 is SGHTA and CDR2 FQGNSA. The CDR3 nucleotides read TGTGCCAGCAGCCCAAGGGGGCTGAGCAATCAGCCCCAGCATTTT. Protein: CASSPRGLSNQPQHF.

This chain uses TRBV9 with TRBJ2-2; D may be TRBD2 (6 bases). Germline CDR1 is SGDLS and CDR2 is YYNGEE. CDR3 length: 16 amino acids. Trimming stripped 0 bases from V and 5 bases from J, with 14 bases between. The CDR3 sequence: CASSVAREGGTGELFF. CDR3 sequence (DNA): TGTGCCAGCAGCGTAGCTCGGGAAGGAGGGACCGGGGAGCTGTTTTTT.

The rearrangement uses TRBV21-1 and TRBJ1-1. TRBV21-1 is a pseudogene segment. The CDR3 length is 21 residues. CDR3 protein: CASSKEDRVVDTERMNTEAFF. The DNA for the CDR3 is TGTGCCAGCAGCAAAGAGGACCGAGTCGTAGACACCGAGAGGATGAACACTGAAGCTTTCTTT.

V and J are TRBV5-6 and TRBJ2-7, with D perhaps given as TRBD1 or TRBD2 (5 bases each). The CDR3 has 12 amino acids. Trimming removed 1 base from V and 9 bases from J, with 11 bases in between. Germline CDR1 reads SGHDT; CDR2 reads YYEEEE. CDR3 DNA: TGTGCCAGCAGCTTGATGACAGAGGGGCAGTACTTC. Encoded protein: CASSLMTEGQYF.

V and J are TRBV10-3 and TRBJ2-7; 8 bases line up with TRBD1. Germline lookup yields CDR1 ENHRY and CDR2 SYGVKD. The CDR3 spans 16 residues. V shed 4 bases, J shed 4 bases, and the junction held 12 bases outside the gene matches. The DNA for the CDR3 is TGTGCCATCAGTGGCCCTCCTACTGACAGGGGTTACGAGCAGTACTTC. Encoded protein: CAISGPPTDRGYEQYF.

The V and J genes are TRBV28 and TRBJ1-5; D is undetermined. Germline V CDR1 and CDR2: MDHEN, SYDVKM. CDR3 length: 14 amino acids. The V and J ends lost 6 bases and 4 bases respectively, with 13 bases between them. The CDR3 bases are TGTGCCAGCAGCCCGAGGTCCTCGAATCAGCCCCAGCATTTT. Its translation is CASSPRSSNQPQHF.

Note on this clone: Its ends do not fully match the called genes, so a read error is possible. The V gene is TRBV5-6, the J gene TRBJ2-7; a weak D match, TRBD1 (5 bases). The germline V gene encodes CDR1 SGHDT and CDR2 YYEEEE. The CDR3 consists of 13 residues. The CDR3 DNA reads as TGTGCCAGCAGCTTAGGGGCATGGGCAGGGATTCGCTTC. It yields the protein CASSLGAWAGIRF.

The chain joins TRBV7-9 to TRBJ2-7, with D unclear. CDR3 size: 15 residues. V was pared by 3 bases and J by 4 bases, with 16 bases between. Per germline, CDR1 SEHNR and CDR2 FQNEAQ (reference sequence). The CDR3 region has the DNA TGTGCCAGCAGCTTCGGCGCGCATCTTTTGTACGAGCAGTACTTC. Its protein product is CASSFGAHLLYEQYF.

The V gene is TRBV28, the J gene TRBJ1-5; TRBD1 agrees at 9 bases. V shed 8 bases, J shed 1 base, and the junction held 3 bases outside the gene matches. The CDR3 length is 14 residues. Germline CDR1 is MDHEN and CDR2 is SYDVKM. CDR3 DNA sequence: TGTGCCAGCGGGGGACAGGGAAGCAATCAGCCCCAGCATTTT. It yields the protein CASGGQGSNQPQHF.

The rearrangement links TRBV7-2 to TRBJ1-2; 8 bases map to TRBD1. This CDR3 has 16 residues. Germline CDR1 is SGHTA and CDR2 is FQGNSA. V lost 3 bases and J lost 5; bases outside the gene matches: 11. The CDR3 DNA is TGTGCCAGCAGCTTCAGGGACAGGACCCAAACATATGGCTACACCTTC. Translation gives CASSFRDRTQTYGYTF.

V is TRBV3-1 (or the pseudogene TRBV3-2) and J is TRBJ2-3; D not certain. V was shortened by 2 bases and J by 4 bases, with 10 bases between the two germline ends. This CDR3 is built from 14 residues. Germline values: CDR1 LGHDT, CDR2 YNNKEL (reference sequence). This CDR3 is CASSQMQISDTQYF. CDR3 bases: TGTGCCAGCAGCCAAATGCAGATCTCAGATACGCAGTATTTT.